The entry below describes one T cell receptor beta chain. Its target is not known. The source of the sample is a study of cytomegalovirus exposure and HLA in healthy donors. Study-level findings and limits: TCR beta sequences numbering 15,000 to 20,000 were associated with HLA alleles at 0.05 false discovery rate in a later analysis. A missense DCLRE1C variant was associated with V- and J-gene trimming of TCR beta chains in a later analysis, and an independent cohort replicated the association. Apparent HLA restriction characterized most CMV-associated TCR beta chains in a later analysis.

Use of 60 Vbeta and 13 Jbeta primers characterized the PCR. Produced via immunoSEQ multiplex PCR; TCRdb's table is partial and in-frame only. The sample yields approximately 170,000 clones, more than 70% seen once. This CDR3 has 21 residues. In germline, CDR1 is LNHDA, CDR2 SQIVND (reference sequence). V gave up 8 bases and J gave up 0 bases, with 29 bases separating them. The J gene is TRBJ2-6, the V gene TRBV19, with D tentatively TRBD1 (8 bases). The origin of this receptor is a young man in good health and CMV-seropositive. Sequencing input: PBMCs. This CDR3 reads CASGGGAGRGLQDSGANVLTF. CDR3 coding DNA: TGTGCCAGTGGAGGGGGGGCAGGCAGGGGGCTTCAGGACTCTGGGGCCAACGTCCTGACTTTC.